The next 5 T cell receptor gamma chains were all read from a single sample in a study of gammadelta T cells in human blood. TCRdb ran CATT on the RT-PCR reads. This sample's table has approximately 99 gamma-chain clones. The specimen was Vgamma9Vdelta2 gamma-delta T cells from cord blood. The receptors shown here come from a newborn.

Worth noting for this clone: This is likely an artifact of a read error, given a far larger clone one base away. The rearrangement links TRGV9 to TRGJP. Germline V gene sequence: CDR1 GITISATS, CDR2 ISYDGTV (reference sequence). This CDR3 region has 16 residues. The CDR3 sequence is CALWEVRELDKKIKVF. DNA for the CDR3: TGTGCCTTGTGGGAGGTGCGTGAGTTGGACAAAAAAATCAAGGTATTT.

This clone is labeled hyperexpanded. Other DNA sequences in this sample translate to the same CDR3. V is TRGV9 and J is TRGJP. The germline V gene encodes CDR1 GITISATS and CDR2 ISYDGTV (reference sequence). The length of the CDR3 is 16 residues. Losses at the gene ends were 0 bases for V and 7 bases for J; bases not matched to a gene: 3. CDR3 residues: CALWEVRELGKKIKVF. CDR3 DNA: TGTGCCTTGTGGGAGGTGCGTGAGTTGGGCAAAAAAATCAAGGTATTT.

In the case of this clone: TCRdb records a much larger clone's protein for this DNA, with a difference at residue 5 that likely arises from a read error; the protein given is the translation of the DNA. The chain uses TRGV9 and TRGJP1. The V gene's germline CDR1 is GITISATS and CDR2 ISYDGTV (reference sequence). The CDR3 loop spans 15 amino acids. As DNA, the CDR3 is TGTGCCTTGTGGGGGGTGTATACCACTGGTTGGTTCAAGATATTT. Translated: CALWGVYTTGWFKIF.

Remarks on this clone: This likely stems from a read error, as it lies one base from a far larger clone. The chain recombines TRGV10 with TRGJP1. TRGV10 is marked as an open reading frame, function uncertain. The CDR3 has 14 amino acids. The CDR3: CAAWDFTTGWFEIF. CDR3 nucleotide sequence: TGTGCTGCGTGGGATTTTACCACTGGTTGGTTCGAGATATTT.

Comments on this clone: The protein in TCRdb stems from a much larger clone and differs at residue 11 from this DNA's translation, likely a read error; here the protein is translated from the DNA. The chain uses TRGV9 and TRGJP. CDR1 and CDR2 from the germline V gene are GITISATS and ISYDGTV (reference sequence). The CDR3 is made up of 16 amino acids. The CDR3 DNA reads as TGTGCCTTGTGGGAGGATCAAGAGTTGGGCAGAAAAATCAAGGTATTT. Translated: CALWEDQELGRKIKVF.